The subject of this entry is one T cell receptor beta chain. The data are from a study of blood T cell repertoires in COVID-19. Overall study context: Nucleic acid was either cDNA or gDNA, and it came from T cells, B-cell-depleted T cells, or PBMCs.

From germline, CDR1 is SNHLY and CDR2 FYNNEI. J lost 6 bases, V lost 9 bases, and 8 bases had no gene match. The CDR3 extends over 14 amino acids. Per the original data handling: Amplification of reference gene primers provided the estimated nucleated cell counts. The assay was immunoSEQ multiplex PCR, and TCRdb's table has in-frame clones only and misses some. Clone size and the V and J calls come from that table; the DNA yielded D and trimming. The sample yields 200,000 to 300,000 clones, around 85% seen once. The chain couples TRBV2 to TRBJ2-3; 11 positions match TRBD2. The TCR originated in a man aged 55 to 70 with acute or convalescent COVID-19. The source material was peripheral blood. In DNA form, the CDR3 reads TGTGCCAGTATCCTAGCGGGAGGATGGGATACGCAGTATTTT. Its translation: CASILAGGWDTQYF.